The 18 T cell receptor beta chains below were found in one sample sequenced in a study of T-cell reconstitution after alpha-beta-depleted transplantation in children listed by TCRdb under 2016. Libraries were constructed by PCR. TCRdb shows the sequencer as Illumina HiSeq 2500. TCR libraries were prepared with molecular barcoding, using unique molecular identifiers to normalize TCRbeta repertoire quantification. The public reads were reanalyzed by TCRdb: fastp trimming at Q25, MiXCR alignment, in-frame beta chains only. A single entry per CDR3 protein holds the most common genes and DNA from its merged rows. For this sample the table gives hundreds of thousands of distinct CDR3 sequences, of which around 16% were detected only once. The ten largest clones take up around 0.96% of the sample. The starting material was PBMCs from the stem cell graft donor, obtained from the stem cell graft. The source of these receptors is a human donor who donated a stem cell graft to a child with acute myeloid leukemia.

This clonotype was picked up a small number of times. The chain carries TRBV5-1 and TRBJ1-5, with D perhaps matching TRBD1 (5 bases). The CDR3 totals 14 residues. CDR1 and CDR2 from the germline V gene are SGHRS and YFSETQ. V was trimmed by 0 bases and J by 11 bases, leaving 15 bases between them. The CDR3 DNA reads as TGCGCCAGCAGCTTGGCCCCGGGGGGAGAAGCCCAGCATTTT. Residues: CASSLAPGGEAQHF.

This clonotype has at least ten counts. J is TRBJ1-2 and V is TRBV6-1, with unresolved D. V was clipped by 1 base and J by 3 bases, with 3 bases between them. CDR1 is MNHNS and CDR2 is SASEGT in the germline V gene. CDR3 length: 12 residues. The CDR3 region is CASSEGYYGYTF. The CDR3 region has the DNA TGTGCCAGCAGTGAAGGGTACTATGGCTACACCTTC.

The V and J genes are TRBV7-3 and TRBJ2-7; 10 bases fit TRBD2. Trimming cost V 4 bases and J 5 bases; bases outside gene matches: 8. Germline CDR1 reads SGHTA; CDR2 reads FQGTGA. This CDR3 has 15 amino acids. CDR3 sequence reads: CASSSEAGGTHEQYF. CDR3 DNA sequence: TGTGCCAGCAGCTCCGAAGCGGGGGGGACCCACGAGCAGTACTTC.

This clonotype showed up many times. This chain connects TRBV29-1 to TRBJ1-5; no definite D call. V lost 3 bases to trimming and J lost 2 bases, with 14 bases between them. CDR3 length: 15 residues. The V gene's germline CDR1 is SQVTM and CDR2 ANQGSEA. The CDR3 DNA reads TGCAGCGTTGATTTTCGGGGTTGCGGCAATCAGCCCCAGCATTTT. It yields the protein CSVDFRGCGNQPQHF.

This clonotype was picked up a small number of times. The CDR3 nucleotides are TGTGCCAGCAGTTCCTGGACAGGGGGCACCGGGGAGCTGTTTTTT. Amino acids: CASSSWTGGTGELFF. J is TRBJ2-2 and V is TRBV12-3 or TRBV12-4; 10 bases match TRBD1. CDR3 size: 15 residues. The trim removed 4 bases at V and 4 bases at J, leaving 3 bases unmatched.

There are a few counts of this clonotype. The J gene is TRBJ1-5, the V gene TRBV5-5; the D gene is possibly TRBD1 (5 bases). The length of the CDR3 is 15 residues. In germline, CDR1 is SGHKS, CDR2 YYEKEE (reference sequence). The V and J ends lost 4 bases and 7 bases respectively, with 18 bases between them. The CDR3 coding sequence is TGTGCCAGCAGCCCGGGACGGAGAAGAGGGCAGCCCCAGCATTTT. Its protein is CASSPGRRRGQPQHF.

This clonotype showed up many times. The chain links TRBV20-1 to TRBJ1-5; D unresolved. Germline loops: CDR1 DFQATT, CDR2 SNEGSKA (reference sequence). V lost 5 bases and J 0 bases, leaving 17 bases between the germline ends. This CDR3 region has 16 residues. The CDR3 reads CSAPPLGAGSNQPQHF. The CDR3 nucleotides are TGCAGTGCTCCTCCCCTCGGAGCAGGTAGCAATCAGCCCCAGCATTTT.

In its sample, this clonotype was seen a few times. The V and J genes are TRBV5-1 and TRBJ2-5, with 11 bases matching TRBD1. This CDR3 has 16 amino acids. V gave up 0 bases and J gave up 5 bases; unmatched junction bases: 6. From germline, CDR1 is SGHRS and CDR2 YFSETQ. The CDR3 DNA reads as TGCGCCAGCAGCTTGGCGGACAGGGGGCTCGGGGAGACCCAGTACTTC. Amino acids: CASSLADRGLGETQYF. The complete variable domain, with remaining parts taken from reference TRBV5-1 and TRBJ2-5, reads KAGVTQTPRYLIKTRGQQVTLSCSPISGHRSVSWYQQTPGQGLQFLFEYFSETQRNKGNFPGRFSGRQFSNSRSEMNVSTLELGDSALYLCASSLADRGLGETQYFGPGTRLLVL.

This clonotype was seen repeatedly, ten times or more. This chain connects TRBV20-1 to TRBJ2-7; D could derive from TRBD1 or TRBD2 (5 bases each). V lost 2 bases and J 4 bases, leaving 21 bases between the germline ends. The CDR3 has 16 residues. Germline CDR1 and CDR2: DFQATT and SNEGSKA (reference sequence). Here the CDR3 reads CSARKRGSPRAYEQYV. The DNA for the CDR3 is TGCAGTGCTAGAAAACGGGGCAGCCCTCGGGCTTACGAGCAGTACGTC.

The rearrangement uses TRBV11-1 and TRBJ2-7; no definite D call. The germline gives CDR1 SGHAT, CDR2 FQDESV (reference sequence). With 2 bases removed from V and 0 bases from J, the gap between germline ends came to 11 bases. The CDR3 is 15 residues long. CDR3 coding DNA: TGTGCCAGCAGCTTACTTTCAGAGAGCTCCTACGAGCAGTACTTC. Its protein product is CASSLLSESSYEQYF. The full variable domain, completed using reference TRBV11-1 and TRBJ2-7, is EAEVAQSPRYKITEKSQAVAFWCDPISGHATLYWYRQILGQGPELLVQFQDESVVDDSQLPKDRFSAERLKGVDSTLKIQPAELGDSAMYLCASSLLSESSYEQYFGPGTRLTVT.

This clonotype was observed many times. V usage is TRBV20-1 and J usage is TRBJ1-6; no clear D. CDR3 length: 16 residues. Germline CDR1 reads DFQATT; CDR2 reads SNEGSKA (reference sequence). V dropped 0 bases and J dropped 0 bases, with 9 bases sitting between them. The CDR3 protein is CSARDGDSSYNSPLHF. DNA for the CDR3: TGCAGTGCTAGAGACGGAGACTCCTCCTATAATTCACCCCTCCACTTT.

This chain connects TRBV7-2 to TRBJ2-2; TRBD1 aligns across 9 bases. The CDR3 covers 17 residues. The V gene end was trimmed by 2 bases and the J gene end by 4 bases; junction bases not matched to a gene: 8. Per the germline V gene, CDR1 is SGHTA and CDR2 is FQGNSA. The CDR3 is CASSLNPGQGTTGELFF. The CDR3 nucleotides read TGTGCCAGCAGCTTAAACCCGGGACAGGGAACCACCGGGGAGCTGTTTTTT.

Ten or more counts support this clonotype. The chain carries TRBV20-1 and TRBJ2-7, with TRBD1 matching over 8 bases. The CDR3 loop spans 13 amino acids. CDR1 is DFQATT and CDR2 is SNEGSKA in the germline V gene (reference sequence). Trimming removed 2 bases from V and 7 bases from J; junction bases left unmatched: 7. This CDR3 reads CSARSRGREEQYV. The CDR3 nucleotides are TGCAGTGCTAGATCCAGGGGGCGAGAGGAGCAGTACGTC.

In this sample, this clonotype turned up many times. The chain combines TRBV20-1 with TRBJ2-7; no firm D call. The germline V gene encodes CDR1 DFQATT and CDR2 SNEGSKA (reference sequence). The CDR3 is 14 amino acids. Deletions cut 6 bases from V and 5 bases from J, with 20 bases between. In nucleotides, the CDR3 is TGCAGTGCCAAGAACCCGGGCCCCTTTGACGAGCAGTACGTC. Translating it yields CSAKNPGPFDEQYV.

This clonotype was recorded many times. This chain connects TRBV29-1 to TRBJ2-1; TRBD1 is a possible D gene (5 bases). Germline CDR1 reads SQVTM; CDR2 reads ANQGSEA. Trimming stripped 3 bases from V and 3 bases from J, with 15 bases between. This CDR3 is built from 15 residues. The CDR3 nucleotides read TGCAGCGTTGAGTCCTGGCAGGGCGACTACAATGAGCAGTTCTTC. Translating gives CSVESWQGDYNEQFF.

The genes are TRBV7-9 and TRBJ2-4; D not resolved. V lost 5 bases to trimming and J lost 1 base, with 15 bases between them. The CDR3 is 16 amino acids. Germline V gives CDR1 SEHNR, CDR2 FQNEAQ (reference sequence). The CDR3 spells CASSQRKASAKNIQYF. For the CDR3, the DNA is TGTGCCAGCAGCCAGAGGAAGGCGTCGGCCAAAAACATTCAGTACTTC.

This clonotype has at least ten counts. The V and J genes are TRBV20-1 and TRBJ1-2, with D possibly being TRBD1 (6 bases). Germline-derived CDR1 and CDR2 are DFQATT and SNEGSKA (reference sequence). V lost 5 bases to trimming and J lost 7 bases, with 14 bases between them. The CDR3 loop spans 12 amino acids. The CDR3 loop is CSAPRGGRGYTF. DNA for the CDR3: TGCAGTGCTCCCCGAGGGGGACGTGGCTACACCTTC.

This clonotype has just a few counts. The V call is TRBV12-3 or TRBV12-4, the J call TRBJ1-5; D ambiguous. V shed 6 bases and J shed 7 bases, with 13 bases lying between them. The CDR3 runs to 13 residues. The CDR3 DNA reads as TGTGCCAGCAGAGAGGGCATTTTACAGCCCCAGCATTTT. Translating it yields CASREGILQPQHF.